Listed here is a single T cell receptor beta chain. No antigen is known for it. Clones were sequenced by immunoSEQ multiplex PCR, and TCRdb holds only the in-frame ones, with some missing. Of about 480,000 clones listed, around 90% are singletons. The sample comes from a study of Ad26.COV2.S vaccination and SARS-CoV-2 variants. Broader study findings: Analyses of TCR breadth and depth may have underestimated total T cell responses. Participants given vaccine showed non-spike TCR breadth similar to that of placebo recipients.

CDR1 and CDR2 from the germline V gene are SQVTM and ANQGSEA. The CDR3 length is 11 residues. J was trimmed by 5 bases and V by 7 bases; bases with no gene match: 4. Treatment described: approximately 18 received Ad26.COV2.S at low or high dose, single or two shots; about five received placebo; per-sample allocation not given. Collection of samples fell on day 63 after the first vaccine or placebo injection. This person who donated was an adult of 18-55 years in Boston. The rearrangement joins TRBV29-1 to TRBJ1-2; 7 bases are a match to TRBD1. The input for sequencing was peripheral blood, taken in a trial of Ad26.COV2.S vaccine versus placebo. This clonotype was obtained from a person aged 18 to 59 who received the Ad26.COV2.S COVID-19 vaccine or a placebo. CDR3 residues: CSAGTEYGYTF. The DNA of the CDR3 is TGCAGCGCGGGGACAGAATATGGCTACACCTTC.